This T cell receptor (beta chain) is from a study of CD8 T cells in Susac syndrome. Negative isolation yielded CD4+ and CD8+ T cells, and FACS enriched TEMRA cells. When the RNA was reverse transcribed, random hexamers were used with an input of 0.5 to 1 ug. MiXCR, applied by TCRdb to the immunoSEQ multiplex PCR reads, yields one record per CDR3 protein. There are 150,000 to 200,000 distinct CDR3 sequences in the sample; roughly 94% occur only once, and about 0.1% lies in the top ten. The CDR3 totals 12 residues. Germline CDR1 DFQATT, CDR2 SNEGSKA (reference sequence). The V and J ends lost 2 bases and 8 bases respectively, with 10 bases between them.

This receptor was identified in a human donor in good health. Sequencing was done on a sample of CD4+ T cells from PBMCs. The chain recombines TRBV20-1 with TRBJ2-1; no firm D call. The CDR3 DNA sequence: TGCAGTGCTAGAATAGGCTCCGATGAGCAGTTCTTC. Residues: CSARIGSDEQFF.